This TCR beta chain is drawn from a study of T-cell memory formation after mild COVID-19. V dropped 4 bases and J dropped 7; count of bases not matched to a gene: 3. Germline CDR1 and CDR2: SGHTA and FQGNSA. CDR3 length: 13 residues. A single record per CDR3 protein comes from TCRdb applying MiXCR to the 5' RACE reads. The sample contains 300,000 to 400,000 distinct CDR3 sequences, around 28% of which appear only once. The clonotype originates from an adult woman who had mild COVID-19 (a few samples of this study predate the infection). Cell type and time point are not known. The sample was PBMCs or a T cell subset sorted from them (not recorded which). This sequence joins TRBV7-2 and TRBJ2-4; TRBD2 matches at 8 bases. DNA of the CDR3: TGTGCCAGCAGCTGGGGACTAGAGAACATTCAGTACTTC. It is translated as CASSWGLENIQYF.